Given below is one TCR beta chain in context. The trim removed 3 bases at V and 7 bases at J, leaving 3 bases unmatched. Germline values: CDR1 LNHDA, CDR2 SQIVND (reference sequence). CDR3 size: 14 residues. 13 Jbeta primers and 60 Vbeta primers were used for the PCR. Sequencing was performed with immunoSEQ multiplex PCR; in TCRdb, only in-frame clones are kept and a portion is missing. The table records about 280,000 clones, roughly 90% of them present only once. The sample originates from a study of cytomegalovirus exposure and HLA in healthy donors. Study as a whole: Drawn from HLA-typed donors, around 85 million unique TCRs were held in an early data release.

J is TRBJ2-1 and V is TRBV19, with 10 bases matching TRBD1. The sequenced sample was PBMCs. This TCR came from a woman aged 18-30 years in good health and CMV-seronegative. The chain's CDR3 is CASSIGTGVNEQFF. Here the CDR3 DNA reads TGTGCCAGTAGTATCGGGACAGGGGTTAATGAGCAGTTCTTC.